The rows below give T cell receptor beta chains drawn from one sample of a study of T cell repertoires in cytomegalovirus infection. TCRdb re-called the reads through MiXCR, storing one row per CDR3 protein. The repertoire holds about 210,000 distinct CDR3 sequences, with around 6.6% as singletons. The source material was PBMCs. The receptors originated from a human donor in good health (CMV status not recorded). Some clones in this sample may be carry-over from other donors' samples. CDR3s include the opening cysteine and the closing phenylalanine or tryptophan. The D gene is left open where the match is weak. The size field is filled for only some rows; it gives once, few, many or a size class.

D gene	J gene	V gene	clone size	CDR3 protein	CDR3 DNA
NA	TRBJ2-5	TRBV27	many	CASSLADTKTQYF	TGTGCCAGCAGTTTAGCGGACACAAAGACCCAGTACTTC
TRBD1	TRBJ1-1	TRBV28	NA	CASRGQGGRTEAFF	TGTGCCAGCAGGGGACAGGGGGGAAGGACTGAAGCTTTCTTT
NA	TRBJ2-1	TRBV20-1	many	CSARDPTRSSYNEQFF	TGCAGTGCTAGAGACCCGACTAGAAGCTCCTACAATGAGCAGTTCTTC
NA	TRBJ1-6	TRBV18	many	CASSPSGWNSPLHF	TGTGCCAGCTCACCCTCAGGGTGGAATTCACCCCTCCACTTT
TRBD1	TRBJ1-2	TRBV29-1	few	CSVETGGAGGYTF	TGCAGCGTAGAGACAGGGGGCGCGGGTGGCTACACCTTC
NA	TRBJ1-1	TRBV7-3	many	CASSNDANTEAFF	TGTGCCAGCAGCAACGACGCGAACACTGAAGCTTTCTTT
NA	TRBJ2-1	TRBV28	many	CASRSPVVRDEQFF	TGTGCCAGCAGGTCCCCCGTCGTAAGGGATGAGCAGTTCTTC
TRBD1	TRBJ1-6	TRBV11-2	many	CASSLGQGLTPLHF	TGTGCCAGCAGCTTGGGACAGGGACTAACACCCCTCCACTTT
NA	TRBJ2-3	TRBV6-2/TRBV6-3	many	CASSYSQGNTDTQYF	TGTGCCAGCAGTTACTCACAGGGAAACACAGATACGCAGTATTTT
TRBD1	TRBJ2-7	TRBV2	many	CASSEGGQGTYEQYF	TGTGCCAGCAGTGAAGGAGGACAGGGGACCTACGAGCAGTACTTC
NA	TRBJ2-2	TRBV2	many	CASSETRGGYAMTGELFF	TGTGCCAGCAGTGAAACAAGGGGGGGATATGCTATGACCGGGGAGCTGTTTTTT
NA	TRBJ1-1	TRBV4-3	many	CASSQDPTPNTEAFF	TGCGCCAGCAGCCAAGACCCGACCCCGAACACTGAAGCTTTCTTT
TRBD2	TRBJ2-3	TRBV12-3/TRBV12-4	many	CASYLAGGSTDTQYF	TGTGCCAGCTATCTAGCGGGGGGTTCCACAGATACGCAGTATTTT
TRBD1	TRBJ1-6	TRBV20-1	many	CSARKPGQHNSPLHF	TGCAGTGCTAGAAAACCGGGACAGCATAATTCACCCCTCCACTTT
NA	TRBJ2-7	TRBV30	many	CAWSAGPSYEQYF	TGTGCCTGGAGTGCAGGGCCCTCCTACGAGCAGTACTTC